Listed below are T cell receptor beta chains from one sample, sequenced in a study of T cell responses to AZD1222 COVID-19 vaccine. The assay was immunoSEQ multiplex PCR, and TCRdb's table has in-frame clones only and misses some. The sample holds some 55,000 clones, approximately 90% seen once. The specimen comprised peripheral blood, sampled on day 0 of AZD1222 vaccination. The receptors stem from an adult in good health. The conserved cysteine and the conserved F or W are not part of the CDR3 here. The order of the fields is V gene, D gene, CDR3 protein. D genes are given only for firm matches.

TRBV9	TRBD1	ASSVAGTGTYNEQF
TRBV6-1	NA	ASSDGGQQPYGYT
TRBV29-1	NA	SVEEVGREYEQY
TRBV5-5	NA	ASSLTGEGSETQY
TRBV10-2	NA	ASSANEQY
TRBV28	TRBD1	ASRTSGQGWTHTDTQY
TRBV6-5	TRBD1	ASSYSSRDRGSPLH
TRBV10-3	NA	AISESTRGAF
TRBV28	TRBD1	ASSSRQGAPSYT
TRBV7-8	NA	ASSLDRPNTEAF
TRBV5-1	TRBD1	ASSPDRGYGEAF
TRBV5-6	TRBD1	ASGRQGSSYEQY
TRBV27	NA	ASSIAGASYNEQF
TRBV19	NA	ASVRGPNTGELF
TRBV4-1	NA	ASSQLQGSGQPQH
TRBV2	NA	ASSEEFGNSPLH
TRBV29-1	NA	SVRDSYNEQF
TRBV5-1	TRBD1	ASSLSGTGSGNTIY
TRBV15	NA	ATSRDPRVLPDEKLF
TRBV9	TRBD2	ASSVLPGTSGNTGELF
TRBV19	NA	ASSIGVTYEQY
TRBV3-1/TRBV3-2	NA	ASSQGGQGGNTIY
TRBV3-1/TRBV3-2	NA	ASSQPGGTGYT
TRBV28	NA	ASIQLGLGGNQPQH
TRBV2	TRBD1	ASGPRDRASYT
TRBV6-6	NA	ASSYPRVSGTEAF
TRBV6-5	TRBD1	ASSRGHEQY
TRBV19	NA	ASSTYYGYT
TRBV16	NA	ASSQSGVDQPQH
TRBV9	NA	ASSPIPGIYEQY